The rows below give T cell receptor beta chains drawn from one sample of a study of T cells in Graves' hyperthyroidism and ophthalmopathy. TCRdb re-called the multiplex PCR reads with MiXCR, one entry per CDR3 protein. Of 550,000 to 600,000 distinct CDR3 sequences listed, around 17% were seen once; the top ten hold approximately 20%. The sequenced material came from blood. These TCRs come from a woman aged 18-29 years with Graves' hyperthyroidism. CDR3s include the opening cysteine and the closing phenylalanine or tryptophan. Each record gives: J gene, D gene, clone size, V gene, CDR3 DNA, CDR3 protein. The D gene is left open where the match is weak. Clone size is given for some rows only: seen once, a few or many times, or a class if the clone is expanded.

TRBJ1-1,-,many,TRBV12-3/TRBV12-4,TGTGCCAGCAGCCCGACAGGAATGAACACTGAAGCTTTCTTT,CASSPTGMNTEAFF
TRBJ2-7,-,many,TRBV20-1,TGCAGTGCTGAGGGGTTTGCGGGGGCGTCCTACGAGCAGTACTTC,CSAEGFAGASYEQYF
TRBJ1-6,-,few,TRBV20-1,TGCAGTGCTAGAAACCCAGGCCCCTTGAGTAATTCACCCCTCCACTTT,CSARNPGPLSNSPLHF
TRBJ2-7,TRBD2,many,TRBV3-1,TGTGCCAGCAGCTGGGGAGCGGGAAGCTCCTACGAGCAGTACTTC,CASSWGAGSSYEQYF
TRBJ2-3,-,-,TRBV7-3,TGTGCCAGCAGCTTATTTCAGACAGATACGCAGTATTTT,CASSLFQTDTQYF
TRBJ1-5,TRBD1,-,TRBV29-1,TGCAGCGTTAGACAGGGGGGCAGCAATCAGCCCCAGCATTTT,CSVRQGGSNQPQHF
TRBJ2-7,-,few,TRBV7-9,TGTGCCAGCAGCCACTCTGGGGCCTACGAGCAGTACTTC,CASSHSGAYEQYF
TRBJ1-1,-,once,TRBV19,TGTGCCAGCCTCCCGTACGTGAACACTGAAGCTTTCTTT,CASLPYVNTEAFF
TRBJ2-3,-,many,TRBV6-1,TGTGCCAGCAGTGAATTGGCAGGGAGCACAGATACGCAGTATTTT,CASSELAGSTDTQYF
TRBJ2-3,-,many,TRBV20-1,TGCAGTGCTAGACCCCGGGAGACTAGCACAGATACGCAGTATTTT,CSARPRETSTDTQYF
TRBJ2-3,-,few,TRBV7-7,TGTGCCAGCAGCTTAGGATTGGGGAGCACAGATACGCGGTATTTT,CASSLGLGSTDTRYF
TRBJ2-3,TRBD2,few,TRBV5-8,TGTGCCAGCAGCAGGGGACTAGCGGGAGAGGCAGATACGCAGTATTTT,CASSRGLAGEADTQYF
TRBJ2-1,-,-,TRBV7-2,TGTGCCAGCAGCTTAGCAGACTACCTCAATGAGCAGTTCTTC,CASSLADYLNEQFF
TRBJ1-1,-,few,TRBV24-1,TGTGCCACCAGAACCAGCGAAGCTTTCTTT,CATRTSEAFF
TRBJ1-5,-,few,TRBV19,TGTGCCAGTAGATGGGGAAATAGCAATCAGCCCCAGCATTTT,CASRWGNSNQPQHF
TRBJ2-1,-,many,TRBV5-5,TGTGCCAGCAGCTTGGCGGAGGGGGCCTACAATGAGCAGTTCTTC,CASSLAEGAYNEQFF
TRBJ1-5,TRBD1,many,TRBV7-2,TGTGCCAGCAGCACGAGACAGGGGTACAATCAGCCCCAGCATTTT,CASSTRQGYNQPQHF
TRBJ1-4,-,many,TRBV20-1,TGCAGTGCTAGAGATCCGGGGACTAATAAAAAACTGTTTTTT,CSARDPGTNKKLFF
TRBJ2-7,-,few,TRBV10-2,TGCGCCAGCAGTGAGTCGATTCTCCCCCCCTACGAGCAGTACTTC,CASSESILPPYEQYF
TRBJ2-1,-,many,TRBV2,TGTGCCAGCACAGGCGGCGGTTACAATGAGCAGTTCTTC,CASTGGGYNEQFF
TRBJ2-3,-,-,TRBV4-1,TGCGCCAGCAGCCCACAGTGGGGGCGCGGCACAGATACGCAGTATTTT,CASSPQWGRGTDTQYF
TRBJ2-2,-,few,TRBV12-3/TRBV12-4,TGTGCCAGCAGTGTCTCCTCTTTAAACACCGGGGAGCTGTTTTTT,CASSVSSLNTGELFF
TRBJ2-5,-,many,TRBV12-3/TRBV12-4,TGTGCCAGCAGTTTATGGGGGGCGCGTGAGACCCAGTACTTC,CASSLWGARETQYF
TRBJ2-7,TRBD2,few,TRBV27,TGTGCCAGCATCCACCCCCCTATAGCGGGGAGGCGCTACGAGCAGTACTTC,CASIHPPIAGRRYEQYF
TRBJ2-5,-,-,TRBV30,TGTGCCTGGAGTGTGGGGAGCGGAGGTGAGACCCAGTACTTC,CAWSVGSGGETQYF
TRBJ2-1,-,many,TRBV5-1,TGCGCCAGCAGCCTTGGTATCGGCGCTTACAATGAGCAGTTCTTC,CASSLGIGAYNEQFF
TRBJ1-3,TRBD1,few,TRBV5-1,TGCGCCAGCAGCTCGGTCACAGGGGCCGGAAACACCATATATTTT,CASSSVTGAGNTIYF
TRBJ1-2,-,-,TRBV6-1,TGTGCCAGCAAATTAACCCTCACTGGGATCTATGGCTACACCTTC,CASKLTLTGIYGYTF
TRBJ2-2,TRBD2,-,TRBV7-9,TGTGCCAGTCCTAGCGGGAGGGTTCTGAACACCGGGGAGCTGTTTTTT,CASPSGRVLNTGELFF
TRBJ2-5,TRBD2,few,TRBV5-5,TGTGCCAGCAGCTTGACGCTAGCGGGGTTTCAAGAGACCCAGTACTTC,CASSLTLAGFQETQYF
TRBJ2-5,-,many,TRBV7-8,TGTGCCAGCAGCTTAGTTGACTGGGTGGAGACCCAGTACTTC,CASSLVDWVETQYF
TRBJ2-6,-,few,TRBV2,TGTGCCAGCGTTAGACAGTCTGGGGCCAACGTCCTGACTTTC,CASVRQSGANVLTF
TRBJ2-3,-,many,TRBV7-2,TGTGCCAGCAGCCAGGGAGGAGCGCAGTATTTT,CASSQGGAQYF
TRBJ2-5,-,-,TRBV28,TGTGCCAGCAGTCCCCCCGGGCCGGGGTACCAAGAGACCCAGTACTTC,CASSPPGPGYQETQYF
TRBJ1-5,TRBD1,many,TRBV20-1,TGCAGTGCAGGCATACAGGGGGCTAAGGGTCAGCCCCAGCATTTT,CSAGIQGAKGQPQHF
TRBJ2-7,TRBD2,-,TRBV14,TGTGCCAGCAGTCTGACTAGCGGGGACAACGAGCAGTACTTC,CASSLTSGDNEQYF
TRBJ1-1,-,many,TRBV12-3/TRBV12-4,TGTGCCAGCAGTTTAAGCAAGGGGGAGGGCACTGAAGCTTTCTTT,CASSLSKGEGTEAFF
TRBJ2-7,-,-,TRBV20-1,TGCAGTGCTAGAGTCCCCGTCGATCAGGAGCAGTACTTC,CSARVPVDQEQYF
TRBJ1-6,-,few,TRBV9,TGTGCCAGCAGCGAGAGGCGCGGGGGGAATTCACCCCTCCACTTT,CASSERRGGNSPLHF
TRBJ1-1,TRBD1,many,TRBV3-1,TGTGCCAGCAGCGAGTCAGGGGGATCTGGCACTGAAGCTTTCTTT,CASSESGGSGTEAFF
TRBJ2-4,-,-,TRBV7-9,TGTGCCAGCAGCTTCTGGCAGGGGATGGCCAAAAACATTCAGTACTTC,CASSFWQGMAKNIQYF
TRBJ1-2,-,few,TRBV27,TGTGCCAGCAGTCCTTGGGCAGGGAATGGCTACACCTTC,CASSPWAGNGYTF
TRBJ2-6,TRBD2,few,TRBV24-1,TGTGCCACCAGTAGTGCGGGAGCTGGGGCCAACGTCCTGACTTTC,CATSSAGAGANVLTF
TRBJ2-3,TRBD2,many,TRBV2,TGTGCCAGCAGTGAATGGGTTAGCGGGGGGGCCCTCACAGATACGCAGTATTTT,CASSEWVSGGALTDTQYF
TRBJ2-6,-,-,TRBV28,TGTGCCAGCAGTCCCGGAACGGGGGGGGCCAACGTCCTGACTTTC,CASSPGTGGANVLTF
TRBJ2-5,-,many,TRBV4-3,TGCGCCAGCAGCCAAGATCTGGGACCGTACCAAGAGACCCAGTACTTC,CASSQDLGPYQETQYF
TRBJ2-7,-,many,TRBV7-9,TGTGCCGGAGGGGCAGGGTTCGAGCAGTACTTC,CAGGAGFEQYF
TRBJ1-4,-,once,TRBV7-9,TGTGCCAGCAGCTTCGACCCGCCACTTAATGAAAAACTGTTTTTT,CASSFDPPLNEKLFF
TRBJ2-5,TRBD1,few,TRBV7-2,TGTGCCAGCAGCCTGACAGGGTCTATGGTGGACTTC,CASSLTGSMVDF
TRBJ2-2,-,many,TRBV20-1,TGCAGTGCTAGAGATTACAAGGAGACTGGGGAGCTGTTTTTT,CSARDYKETGELFF